Listed below are T cell receptor beta chains from one sample, sequenced in a study of blood T cell repertoires in COVID-19. The table came from immunoSEQ multiplex PCR; TCRdb's copy has only in-frame clones and leaves some out. The data show more than 45,000 clones, more than 80% seen once. Sequences were obtained from peripheral blood. These receptors were taken from a man in his forties or fifties with acute or convalescent COVID-19. The CDR3 runs from the conserved cysteine through the conserved F or W. The D gene is left open where the match is weak. Size is stated for part of the rows, as once, few or many counts, or as a class when the clone is expanded.

V,size,J,D,CDR3,DNA
TRBV6-5,NA,TRBJ2-2,NA,CASNPSRAGELFF,TGTGCCAGCAACCCCTCTCGAGCCGGGGAGCTGTTTTTT
TRBV21-1,NA,TRBJ2-7,NA,CASIHPSGIEYEQYF,TGTGCCAGCATCCATCCTAGCGGGATTGAGTACGAGCAGTACTTC
TRBV10-3,NA,TRBJ2-1,TRBD1,CAISVPIQGNEQFF,TGTGCCATCAGTGTCCCGATACAGGGGAATGAGCAGTTCTTC
TRBV2,NA,TRBJ1-1,NA,CASSEQENTEAFF,TGTGCCAGCAGTGAGCAGGAAAACACTGAAGCTTTCTTT
TRBV9,NA,TRBJ2-3,TRBD2,CASSVASGAGGTDTQYF,TGTGCCAGCAGCGTAGCGAGCGGGGCCGGGGGGACAGATACGCAGTATTTT
TRBV6-5,NA,TRBJ2-2,NA,CAVNYAGELFF,TGTGCCGTAAATTATGCCGGGGAGCTGTTTTTT
TRBV9,once,TRBJ2-2,NA,CASSPPQGGTGELFF,TGTGCCAGCAGCCCCCCACAGGGTGGAACCGGGGAGCTGTTTTTT
TRBV5-4,NA,TRBJ1-3,NA,CASSLAGSGNTIYF,TGTGCCAGCAGCTTGGCCGGGTCTGGAAACACCATATATTTT
TRBV5-4,NA,TRBJ2-1,NA,CASSLDSPNEQFF,TGTGCCAGCAGCCTAGACTCACCCAATGAGCAGTTCTTC
TRBV5-4,once,TRBJ1-4,TRBD1,CASSSDREGKKLFF,TGTGCCAGCAGCTCGGACAGGGAGGGGAAAAAACTGTTTTTT
TRBV3-1/TRBV3-2,NA,TRBJ1-6,TRBD1,CASGTGGTYNSPLHF,TGTGCCAGCGGGACAGGGGGAACCTATAATTCACCCCTCCACTTT
TRBV7-9,NA,TRBJ2-7,NA,CASSRDGTYEQYF,TGTGCCAGCAGCAGGGACGGGACCTACGAGCAGTACTTC
TRBV29-1,NA,TRBJ2-2,TRBD2,CSAGSGANTGELFF,TGCAGCGCGGGTAGCGGGGCGAACACCGGGGAGCTGTTTTTT
TRBV27,NA,TRBJ2-7,TRBD2,CASRGLAGGHEQYF,TGTGCCAGTAGAGGACTAGCGGGAGGACACGAGCAGTACTTC
TRBV6-5,NA,TRBJ1-1,NA,CASSSVRGPEAFF,TGTGCCAGCAGTTCCGTCAGGGGCCCTGAAGCTTTCTTT
TRBV7-2,NA,TRBJ1-2,NA,CASSSFPSGENGYTF,TGTGCCAGCAGCTCCTTCCCCTCCGGGGAAAATGGCTACACCTTC
TRBV3-1/TRBV3-2,NA,TRBJ1-1,NA,CASSQDRTEAFF,TGTGCCAGCAGCCAAGATAGAACTGAAGCTTTCTTT
TRBV11-3,NA,TRBJ2-3,NA,CASSLEGADTQYF,TGTGCCAGCAGCTTAGAAGGGGCCGATACGCAGTATTTT
TRBV14,NA,TRBJ1-6,NA,CASSQLIGGTSPLHF,TGTGCCAGCAGCCAACTAATAGGAGGGACTTCACCCCTCCACTTT
TRBV7-2,NA,TRBJ2-1,NA,CASSFGRGWNEQFF,TGTGCCAGCAGCTTTGGCAGGGGTTGGAATGAGCAGTTCTTC
TRBV1,NA,TRBJ2-3,NA,CTSSQRDSSTDTQYF,TGCACCAGCAGCCAACGGGACTCCAGCACAGATACGCAGTATTTT
TRBV6-4,NA,TRBJ2-7,TRBD2,CASTLRGGYEQYF,TGTGCCAGCACTCTCCGGGGGGGCTACGAGCAGTACTTC
TRBV18,few,TRBJ1-1,TRBD1,CASLRTGKYEAFF,TGTGCCAGCTTAAGGACAGGGAAATACGAAGCTTTCTTT
TRBV19,NA,TRBJ1-5,NA,CASSTRDNLNQPQHF,TGTGCCAGTAGTACCCGGGACAATCTTAATCAGCCCCAGCATTTT
TRBV19,NA,TRBJ1-5,NA,CASKLMEEGNQPQHF,TGTGCCAGTAAGTTGATGGAAGAGGGCAATCAGCCCCAGCATTTT
TRBV28,few,TRBJ1-5,TRBD1,CASSLEGDRGHQPQHF,TGTGCCAGCAGTTTAGAGGGGGACAGGGGACATCAGCCCCAGCATTTT
TRBV18,few,TRBJ1-6,NA,CASSPSTGDLTYNSPLHF,TGTGCCAGCTCACCATCAACAGGAGACCTAACTTATAATTCACCCCTCCACTTT
TRBV5-1,NA,TRBJ2-5,TRBD1,CASSLSSRGQGAETQYF,TGCGCCAGCAGCTTGTCTTCCCGAGGACAGGGGGCGGAGACCCAGTACTTC
TRBV2,NA,TRBJ1-2,NA,CASSAMARSYGYTF,TGTGCCAGCAGTGCAATGGCTCGGAGCTATGGCTACACCTTC
TRBV9,NA,TRBJ2-1,TRBD2,CASSVDGGAANEQFF,TGTGCCAGCAGCGTAGACGGGGGGGCAGCCAATGAGCAGTTCTTC
TRBV29-1,NA,TRBJ1-3,NA,CSVDLPGQSSGNTIYF,TGCAGCGTTGATCTGCCGGGACAAAGCTCTGGAAACACCATATATTTT